These 19 T cell receptor beta chains came from one sample sequenced in a study of identical twins. MiXCR, applied by TCRdb to the 5' RACE reads, yields one record per CDR3 protein. Of 1,800,000 or so distinct CDR3 sequences in the sample, around 29% were seen once. Material for sequencing was cord blood. Receptor source: a newborn girl in good health.

This clonotype has just one count. The chain links TRBV29-1 to TRBJ2-5; 10 bases line up with TRBD1. The DNA end lines up better with TRBJ2-7; the J call may be wrong. The CDR3 sequence is 15 residues long. From germline, CDR1 is SQVTM and CDR2 ANQGSEA. The DNA for the CDR3 is TGCAGCGTTGACTCAACCGGGACAGGGGTGCACGAGCAGTACTTC. Protein: CSVDSTGTGVHEQYF.

A word on this clonotype: This sequence may be a read error, since a much larger clone differs from it by one base. The chain links TRBV18 to TRBJ2-4; 9 nucleotides align to TRBD2. Looked up from germline, CDR1 is KGHSH and CDR2 is LQKENI. The CDR3 extends over 15 amino acids. V lost 1 base to trimming and J lost 13 bases; unmatched junction nucleotides: 11. CDR3 sequence reads: CASSPLRGGFREQYF. DNA for the CDR3: TGTGCCAGCTCACCACTGCGGGGGGGCTTTCGTGAGCAGTACTTC.

This chain joins TRBV5-1 and TRBJ2-4; 7 positions match TRBD2. The DNA matches TRBJ2-7 better at its end, which makes the J call doubtful. The CDR3 sequence is 15 residues long. Germline-derived CDR1 and CDR2 are SGHRS and YFSETQ. CDR3 sequence (DNA): TGCGCCAGCAGCTTGGCGGCCGGGACTAAATACGAGCAGTACTTC. Translation: CASSLAAGTKYEQYF.

This clonotype appeared a few times. The CDR3 region is CASSLSRDLNTEAFF. Here the CDR3 DNA reads TGTGCCAGCAGCTTATCTCGGGACCTGAACACTGAAGCTTTCTTT. This chain links TRBV7-2 with TRBJ1-1, with a possible D match to TRBD1 (5 bases). The CDR3 is 15 amino acids. Germline V gene data show CDR1 as SGHTA and CDR2 as FQGNSA. With 2 bases removed from V and 0 bases from J, the gap between germline ends came to 10 bases.

The genes are TRBV9 and TRBJ1-1; D possibly corresponds to TRBD1 (6 bases). The germline V gene has CDR1 SGDLS and CDR2 YYNGEE. V gave up 4 bases and J gave up 3 bases, with 16 bases separating them. This CDR3 has 15 amino acids. CDR3: CASSPSGTGYTEAFF. DNA of the CDR3: TGTGCCAGCAGCCCAAGTGGAACAGGGTACACTGAAGCTTTCTTT.

This clonotype was seen at least ten times. This sequence joins TRBV3-1 and TRBJ2-4; no clear D gene. There are 17 residues in the CDR3. Trimming pared 3 bases from V and 2 bases from J, leaving 17 bases between. Looked up from germline, CDR1 is LGHDT and CDR2 is YNNKEL (reference sequence). The CDR3 DNA is TGTGCCAGCAGCCAGCAGCCCTTGAGCGCTTCCAAAAACATTCAGTACTTC. Translated: CASSQQPLSASKNIQYF.

This clonotype was detected only a few times. The rearrangement uses TRBV5-1 and TRBJ1-1; the match to TRBD1 covers 8 bases. The germline V gene has CDR1 SGHRS and CDR2 YFSETQ. V lost 0 bases, J lost 1 base, and 5 bases stayed unmatched. The CDR3 has 16 residues. In DNA, the CDR3 is TGCGCCAGCAGCTTGGACCAGGGGGCAAGGAACACTGAAGCTTTCTTT. Translated: CASSLDQGARNTEAFF.

In this sample, this clonotype turned up a few times. The chain uses TRBV5-1 and TRBJ1-6, with unresolved D. In germline, CDR1 is SGHRS, CDR2 YFSETQ. The CDR3 has 15 amino acids. V gave up 2 bases and J gave up 7 bases, with 13 bases separating them. The CDR3 DNA sequence: TGCGCCAGCAGCTTAGATGGGTTAACGAATTCACCCCTCCACTTT. This translates into CASSLDGLTNSPLHF.

This clonotype appeared a few times. The chain couples TRBV20-1 to TRBJ2-5; 9 bases agree with TRBD2. V shed 3 bases, J shed 2 bases, and the junction held 7 bases outside the gene matches. Per the germline V gene, CDR1 is DFQATT and CDR2 is SNEGSKA (reference sequence). The CDR3 has 15 residues. The chain's CDR3 is CSARVAGEPQETQYF. As DNA, the CDR3 is TGCAGTGCTAGGGTAGCGGGGGAACCTCAAGAGACCCAGTACTTC.

The chain has TRBV20-1 and TRBJ2-7, with D perhaps matching TRBD1 (5 bases). From germline, CDR1 is DFQATT and CDR2 SNEGSKA (reference sequence). The CDR3 is 15 amino acids. Trimming pared 4 bases from V and 3 bases from J, leaving 19 bases between. CDR3 amino acids: CSANQKGWGYYEQYF. CDR3 DNA: TGCAGTGCTAACCAGAAAGGTTGGGGCTACTACGAGCAGTACTTC.

This clonotype turned up a few times. The chain recombines TRBV28 with TRBJ1-5; D is possibly TRBD1 (5 bases). Germline lookup yields CDR1 MDHEN and CDR2 SYDVKM. The CDR3 has 18 residues. Trimming took 4 bases from V and 4 from J, leaving 23 bases between them. CDR3 DNA sequence: TGTGCCAGCAGTTATTTGAATGGCAGGGTAAGGAGGAATCAGCCCCAGCATTTT. Protein sequence: CASSYLNGRVRRNQPQHF. Drawing the rest from reference TRBV28 and TRBJ1-5, the complete variable domain is DVKVTQSSRYLVKRTGEKVFLECVQDMDHENMFWYRQDPGLGLRLIYFSYDVKMKEKGDIPEGYSVSREKKERFSLILESASTNQTSMYLCASSYLNGRVRRNQPQHFGDGTRLSIL.

Only a few counts were recorded for this clonotype. The genes are TRBV19 and TRBJ2-3, with D possibly called TRBD1 or TRBD2 (5 bases each). V lost 3 bases and J 2 bases, leaving 9 bases between the germline ends. This CDR3 region has 14 residues. In germline, CDR1 is LNHDA, CDR2 SQIVND (reference sequence). The CDR3 sequence is CASSMRGDTDTQYF. For the CDR3, the DNA is TGTGCCAGTAGTATGCGAGGGGACACAGATACGCAGTATTTT.

This clonotype was recorded once. The chain is built from TRBV27 and TRBJ1-1, with D possibly TRBD1 on 5 matching bases. In germline, CDR1 is MNHEY, CDR2 SMNVEV (reference sequence). Trimming cost V 3 bases and J 2 bases, with 16 bases left between them. The CDR3 extends over 16 amino acids. The CDR3 DNA sequence: TGTGCCAGCAGTTTTATATCGAGGGGCGGAAACACTGAAGCTTTCTTT. This gives the protein CASSFISRGGNTEAFF.

The CDR3 loop reads CAGANANTGELFF. CDR3 DNA sequence: TGTGCCGGAGCCAACGCGAACACCGGGGAGCTGTTTTTT. The chain recombines TRBV25-1 with TRBJ2-2; no firm D call. V was trimmed by 11 bases and J by 0 bases, leaving 10 bases between them. The CDR3 length is 13 residues. Germline CDR1 reads MGHDK; CDR2 reads SYGVNS.

This chain connects TRBV29-1 to TRBJ2-1; D is ambiguous. The CDR3 extends over 12 amino acids. Germline V gene sequence: CDR1 SQVTM, CDR2 ANQGSEA. V lost 5 bases to trimming and J lost 8 bases, with 13 bases between them. The chain's CDR3 is CSVRVHWDEQFF. CDR3 nucleotides: TGCAGCGTTCGGGTCCATTGGGATGAGCAGTTCTTC.

This clonotype has more than one count but fewer than ten. The chain recombines TRBV28 with TRBJ1-5; D not certain. Germline V CDR1 and CDR2: MDHEN, SYDVKM. This CDR3 spans 15 amino acids. Trimming left V 8 bases short and J 0 bases short, with 14 bases between. The CDR3 sequence is CASDLGSGSNQPQHF. The CDR3 region has the DNA TGTGCCAGCGACCTAGGTTCGGGTAGCAATCAGCCCCAGCATTTT.

This chain connects TRBV27 to TRBJ2-1, with TRBD2 identical over 9 bases. The J call is in doubt because the DNA end fits TRBJ2-7 better. The CDR3 consists of 15 residues. Germline values: CDR1 MNHEY, CDR2 SMNVEV (reference sequence). The CDR3 sequence: CASSWVSGRINEQYF. CDR3 coding DNA: TGTGCCAGCAGTTGGGTTAGCGGGAGAATCAATGAGCAGTACTTC.

Concerning this clonotype itself: This sequence may be a read error, since a much larger clone differs from it by one base. This chain uses TRBV6-6 with TRBJ2-3; 12 bases match TRBD2. Per the germline V gene, CDR1 is MNHNY and CDR2 is SVGAGI (reference sequence). The CDR3 is made up of 16 amino acids. The CDR3: CASSSLLAGGTDTRYF. CDR3 nucleotide sequence: TGTGCCAGCAGTTCCCTACTAGCGGGAGGCACAGATACGCGGTATTTT.

In its sample, this clonotype was seen a few times. The chain recombines TRBV20-1 with TRBJ2-3; D unresolved. The CDR3 runs 11 residues. Trimming shortened V by 3 bases and J by 10 bases, and 11 bases separated the two germline ends. Germline lookup yields CDR1 DFQATT and CDR2 SNEGSKA (reference sequence). This CDR3 is CSASKPSAQYF. CDR3 bases: TGCAGTGCTAGTAAGCCGAGTGCGCAGTATTTT.